This TCR beta chain was documented in a study of spatial heterogeneity in lung cancer. Study in general: More beta-chain than alpha-chain sequences were consistently detected.

Findings of the study overall: Resection saw ubiquitous expanded tumor TCRs appear in blood more than follow-up did.

V dropped 2 bases and J dropped 6; count of bases not matched to a gene: 8. Germline CDR1 LGHNA, CDR2 YNFKEQ. This CDR3 spans 16 amino acids. This clonotype has a count of ten or more. Antigen: not known. TCRdb independently ran MiXCR on the 5' RACE reads; one entry per CDR3 protein. The sample consists of 20,000 to 25,000 distinct CDR3 sequences, approximately 3.3% of them appearing once. Described time point: sample taken at primary tumor resection. Researchers sequenced whole RNA taken from tumor, nontumor lung or frozen PBMC without sorting. Donors were 72 untreated early-stage non-small cell lung cancer patients.

The gene calls are TRBV4-2 and TRBJ2-1; 9 bases are a match to TRBD2. The material sequenced was PBMCs, taken at surgery. This clonotype was obtained from a female donor with early-stage non-small cell lung cancer. CDR3 bases: TGTGCCAGCAGCCAACACGGACTAGCGAGACGCAATGAGCAGTTCTTC. It encodes CASSQHGLARRNEQFF.